This TCR beta chain was sequenced in a study of vaccination and CD4 T cells after COVID-19 (dated by TCRdb to 2022 to 2024). About the study as a whole: Convalescent patients had a positive SARS-CoV-2 result on nasal swab PCR, and of these patients, several had mild disease and one had severe disease. The convalescent cohort included six males and four females, with two Hispanic individuals, seven Caucasians, two Asians and one multiracial person. Participants got two doses of the Pfizer-BioNTech BNT162b2 vaccine (n=8) or two doses of the Moderna mRNA-1273 vaccine (n=2). Post-COVID blood samples were collected from convalescent patients a median of around 100 days after diagnosis, with a range of about 35 to 161 days. Post-vaccine blood samples were obtained a median of around 74 days after the second vaccine dose, with a range of roughly 12 to 250 days. Overlapping spike peptide pools from SARS-CoV-2 and from the common cold coronaviruses HCoV-NL63, HCoV-OC43 and HCoV-229E were used as culture stimuli. Control cultures used a CEFX viral epitope pool as positive control, an HIV-1 Nef peptide pool as negative control, or no peptide. The spike-specific CD4+ TCR repertoire was compared before and after mRNA vaccination in nine to ten COVID-19 convalescent patients and a few infection-naive healthy vaccine recipients. The research as a whole found: Among the post-vaccine SARS-CoV-2-reactive clones in convalescent patients, a median about 87% showed up only after vaccination, which suggests vaccine-specific priming. Only a relatively small number of convalescent patients were included in the study, and early timepoints following natural infection were not analyzed. The median count of SARS-CoV-2-reactive clonotypes went up from some 23 after infection to 30 to 40 after vaccination, although the change was not significant. In convalescent patients, nearly all vaccine-specific clones (304 of 307) were found to be mono-reactive for SARS-CoV-2 spike rather than cross-reactive with common cold coronaviruses.

Library preparation employed PCR. DNA from cultured CD4+ T cells underwent TCR sequencing with the Oncomine TCR Beta short-read assay at the Johns Hopkins FTIC core. The QIAamp micro DNA kit was used to extract genomic DNA from the cultured CD4+ T cells. Oncomine TCR Beta libraries made from cultured CD4+ T cells were pooled using unique dual indexes and sequenced on an Illumina iSeq 100. The source study handled its data this way. Non-productive sequences were removed, and CDR3s not starting with C, not ending with F or W, or shorter than 7 amino acids were discarded. Antigen-specific clonotypes were identified with the MANAFEST web application by comparing peptide-stimulated wells with reference and other culture wells. An FDR below 0.05, an odds ratio above 5, and a productive frequency above 0.1% in at least two of three replicate wells were required for clones to be considered positive. Cross-reactive clonotypes were defined as significantly expanded in both SARS-CoV-2 spike wells and at least one common cold coronavirus spike condition. Similarity between CDR3 sequences was evaluated in R version 3.6.1 using Levenshtein distances (stringdist) and unrooted phylogenetic trees (ape). In-frame beta chains were kept once TCRdb had trimmed the public reads at Q25 with fastp and called clones with MiXCR. CDR3 protein duplicates are merged, each entry listing the most common genes and DNA. TCRdb, not the authors, supplied the V and J calls. This sample gives 17,000 or so distinct CDR3 sequences in total; around 70% of them show up just once. The top ten clonotypes cover around 15% of the sample.

The sample's treatment or condition label, decoded: roughly 11-day PBMC culture with coronavirus spike peptide pools or control peptides (ViraFEST assay). To expand antigen-specific T cells with peptide pools and then pick out the expanded clonotypes through TCR sequencing, the study relied on the ViraFEST assay. The convalescent patients' positive SARS-CoV-2 PCR tests fell between March and December 2020, which was before the Alpha, Beta and Delta variants emerged in the United States. More than 1.5 million PBMCs per well were cultured in IMDM with roughly 5.2% human AB serum and 8 to 10 IU/ml IL-2, plus 10 ug/ml peptide pools. Half of the culture medium was replaced with fresh IL-2-containing medium on days 3 and 7. After 10 days of culture, CD4+ T cells were isolated by negative selection using the EasySep CD4+ T cell isolation kit. Ficoll-Paque Plus gradient centrifugation was used to isolate PBMCs from whole blood, and the isolated PBMCs were then either used fresh or cryopreserved at -140C. Each culture condition was generally run in triplicate wells.

For this clonotype: Its antigen is currently not known. Qualities for individual bases were not recorded, and no much larger clone is one base off.

The CDR3 goes from the cysteine to the phenylalanine over 13 residues. CDR3 DNA only is kept here, 39 bases in frame from base 1. Between the V and J ends, shortened by 2 bases and 6 bases respectively, the junction contains 10 bases. As encoded in the germline V gene (reference sequence), CDR1 is LGHDT while CDR2 is YNNKEL. The chain is made from TRBV3-1 and TRBJ1-2; confidence is insufficient to name the D gene. Sequences were obtained from CD4+ T cells from blood, cultured in vitro. The sequence was collected from a human donor who had recovered from COVID-19. The CDR3 protein is CASSQSAGHGYTF. The sequence in DNA is TGTGCCAGCAGCCAATCAGCTGGGCATGGCTACACCTTC.